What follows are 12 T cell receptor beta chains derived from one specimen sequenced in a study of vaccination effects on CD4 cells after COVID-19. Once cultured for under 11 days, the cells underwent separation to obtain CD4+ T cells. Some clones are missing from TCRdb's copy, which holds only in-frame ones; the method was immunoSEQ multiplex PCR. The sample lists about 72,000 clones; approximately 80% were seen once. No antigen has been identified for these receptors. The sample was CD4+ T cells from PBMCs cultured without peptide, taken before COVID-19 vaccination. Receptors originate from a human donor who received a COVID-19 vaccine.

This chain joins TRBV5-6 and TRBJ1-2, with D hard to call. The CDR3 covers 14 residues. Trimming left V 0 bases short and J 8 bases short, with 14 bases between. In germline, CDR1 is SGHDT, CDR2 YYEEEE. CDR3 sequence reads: CASSLGQDRWGYTF. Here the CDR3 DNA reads TGTGCCAGCAGCTTGGGCCAGGATAGGTGGGGCTACACCTTC.

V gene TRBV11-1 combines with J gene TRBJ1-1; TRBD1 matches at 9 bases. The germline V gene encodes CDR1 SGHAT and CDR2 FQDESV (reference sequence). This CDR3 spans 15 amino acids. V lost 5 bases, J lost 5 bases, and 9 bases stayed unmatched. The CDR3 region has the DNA TGTGCCAGCAGCGCAGGGACAGGGTATGGAACTGAAGCTTTCTTT. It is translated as CASSAGTGYGTEAFF.

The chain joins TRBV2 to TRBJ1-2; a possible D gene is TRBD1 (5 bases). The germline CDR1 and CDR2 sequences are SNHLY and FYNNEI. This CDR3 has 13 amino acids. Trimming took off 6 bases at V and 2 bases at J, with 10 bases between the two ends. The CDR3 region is CASRAGRNYGYTF. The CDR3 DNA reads TGTGCCAGCAGGGCGGGACGGAACTATGGCTACACCTTC.

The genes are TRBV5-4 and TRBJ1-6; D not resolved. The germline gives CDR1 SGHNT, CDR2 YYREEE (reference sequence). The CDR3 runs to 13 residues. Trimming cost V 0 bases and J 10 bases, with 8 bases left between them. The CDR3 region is CASSLAPGSPLHF. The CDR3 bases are TGTGCCAGCAGCTTGGCTCCGGGGTCACCCCTCCACTTT.

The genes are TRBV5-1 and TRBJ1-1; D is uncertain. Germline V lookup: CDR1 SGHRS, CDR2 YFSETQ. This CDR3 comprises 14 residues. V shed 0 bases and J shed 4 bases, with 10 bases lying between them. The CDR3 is CASSLGVRGTEAFF. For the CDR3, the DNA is TGCGCCAGCAGCTTGGGGGTTAGAGGCACTGAAGCTTTCTTT. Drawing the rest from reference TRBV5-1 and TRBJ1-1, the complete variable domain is KAGVTQTPRYLIKTRGQQVTLSCSPISGHRSVSWYQQTPGQGLQFLFEYFSETQRNKGNFPGRFSGRQFSNSRSEMNVSTLELGDSALYLCASSLGVRGTEAFFGQGTRLTVV.

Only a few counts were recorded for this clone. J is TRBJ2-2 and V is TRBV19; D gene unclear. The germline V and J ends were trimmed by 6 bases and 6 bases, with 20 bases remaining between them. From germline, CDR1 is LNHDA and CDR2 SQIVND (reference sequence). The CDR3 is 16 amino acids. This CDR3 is CASSRLQAAIAGELFF. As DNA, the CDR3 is TGTGCCAGTAGCCGGCTGCAGGCGGCGATTGCCGGGGAGCTGTTTTTT.

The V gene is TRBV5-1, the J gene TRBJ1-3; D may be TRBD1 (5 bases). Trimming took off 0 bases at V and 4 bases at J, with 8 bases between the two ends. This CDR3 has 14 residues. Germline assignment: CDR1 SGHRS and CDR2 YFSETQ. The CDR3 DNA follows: TGCGCCAGCAGCTTGGCGGGGCCCGGAAACACCATATATTTT. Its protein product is CASSLAGPGNTIYF.

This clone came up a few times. The DNA for the CDR3 is TGCGCCAGCAGCCTAACTACAGGGGACACGTCCACTGAAGCTTTCTTT. Translated: CASSLTTGDTSTEAFF. The chain uses TRBV5-1 and TRBJ1-1; 7 bases are a match to TRBD1. V trimming: 4 bases; J trimming: 4 bases; junction bases outside the gene matches: 13. The germline V gene has CDR1 SGHRS and CDR2 YFSETQ. The CDR3 covers 16 residues.

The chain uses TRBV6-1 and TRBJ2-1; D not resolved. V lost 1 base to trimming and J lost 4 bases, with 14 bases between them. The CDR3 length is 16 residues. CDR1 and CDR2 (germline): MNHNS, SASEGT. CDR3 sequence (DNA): TGTGCCAGCAGTGAAGAGGTCGTTGTAGGGTACAATGAGCAGTTCTTC. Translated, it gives CASSEEVVVGYNEQFF.

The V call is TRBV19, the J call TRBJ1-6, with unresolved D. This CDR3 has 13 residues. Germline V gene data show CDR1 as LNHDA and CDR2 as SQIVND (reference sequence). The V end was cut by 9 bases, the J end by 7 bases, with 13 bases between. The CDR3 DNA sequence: TGTGCCAGCACTCGGTCAGTGAATTCACCCCTCCACTTT. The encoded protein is CASTRSVNSPLHF.

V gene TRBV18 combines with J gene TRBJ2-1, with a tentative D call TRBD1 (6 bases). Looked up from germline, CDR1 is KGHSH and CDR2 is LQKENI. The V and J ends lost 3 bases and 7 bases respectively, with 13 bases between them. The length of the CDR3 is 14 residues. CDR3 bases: TGTGCCAGCTCACCCCCGAAAGACAGGAATGAGCAGTTCTTC. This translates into CASSPPKDRNEQFF.

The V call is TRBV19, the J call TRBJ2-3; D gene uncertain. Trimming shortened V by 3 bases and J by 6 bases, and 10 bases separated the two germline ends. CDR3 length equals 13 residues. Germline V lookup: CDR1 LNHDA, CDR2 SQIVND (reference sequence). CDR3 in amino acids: CASSILISDTQYF. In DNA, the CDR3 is TGTGCCAGTAGTATTTTGATCTCGGATACGCAGTATTTT.